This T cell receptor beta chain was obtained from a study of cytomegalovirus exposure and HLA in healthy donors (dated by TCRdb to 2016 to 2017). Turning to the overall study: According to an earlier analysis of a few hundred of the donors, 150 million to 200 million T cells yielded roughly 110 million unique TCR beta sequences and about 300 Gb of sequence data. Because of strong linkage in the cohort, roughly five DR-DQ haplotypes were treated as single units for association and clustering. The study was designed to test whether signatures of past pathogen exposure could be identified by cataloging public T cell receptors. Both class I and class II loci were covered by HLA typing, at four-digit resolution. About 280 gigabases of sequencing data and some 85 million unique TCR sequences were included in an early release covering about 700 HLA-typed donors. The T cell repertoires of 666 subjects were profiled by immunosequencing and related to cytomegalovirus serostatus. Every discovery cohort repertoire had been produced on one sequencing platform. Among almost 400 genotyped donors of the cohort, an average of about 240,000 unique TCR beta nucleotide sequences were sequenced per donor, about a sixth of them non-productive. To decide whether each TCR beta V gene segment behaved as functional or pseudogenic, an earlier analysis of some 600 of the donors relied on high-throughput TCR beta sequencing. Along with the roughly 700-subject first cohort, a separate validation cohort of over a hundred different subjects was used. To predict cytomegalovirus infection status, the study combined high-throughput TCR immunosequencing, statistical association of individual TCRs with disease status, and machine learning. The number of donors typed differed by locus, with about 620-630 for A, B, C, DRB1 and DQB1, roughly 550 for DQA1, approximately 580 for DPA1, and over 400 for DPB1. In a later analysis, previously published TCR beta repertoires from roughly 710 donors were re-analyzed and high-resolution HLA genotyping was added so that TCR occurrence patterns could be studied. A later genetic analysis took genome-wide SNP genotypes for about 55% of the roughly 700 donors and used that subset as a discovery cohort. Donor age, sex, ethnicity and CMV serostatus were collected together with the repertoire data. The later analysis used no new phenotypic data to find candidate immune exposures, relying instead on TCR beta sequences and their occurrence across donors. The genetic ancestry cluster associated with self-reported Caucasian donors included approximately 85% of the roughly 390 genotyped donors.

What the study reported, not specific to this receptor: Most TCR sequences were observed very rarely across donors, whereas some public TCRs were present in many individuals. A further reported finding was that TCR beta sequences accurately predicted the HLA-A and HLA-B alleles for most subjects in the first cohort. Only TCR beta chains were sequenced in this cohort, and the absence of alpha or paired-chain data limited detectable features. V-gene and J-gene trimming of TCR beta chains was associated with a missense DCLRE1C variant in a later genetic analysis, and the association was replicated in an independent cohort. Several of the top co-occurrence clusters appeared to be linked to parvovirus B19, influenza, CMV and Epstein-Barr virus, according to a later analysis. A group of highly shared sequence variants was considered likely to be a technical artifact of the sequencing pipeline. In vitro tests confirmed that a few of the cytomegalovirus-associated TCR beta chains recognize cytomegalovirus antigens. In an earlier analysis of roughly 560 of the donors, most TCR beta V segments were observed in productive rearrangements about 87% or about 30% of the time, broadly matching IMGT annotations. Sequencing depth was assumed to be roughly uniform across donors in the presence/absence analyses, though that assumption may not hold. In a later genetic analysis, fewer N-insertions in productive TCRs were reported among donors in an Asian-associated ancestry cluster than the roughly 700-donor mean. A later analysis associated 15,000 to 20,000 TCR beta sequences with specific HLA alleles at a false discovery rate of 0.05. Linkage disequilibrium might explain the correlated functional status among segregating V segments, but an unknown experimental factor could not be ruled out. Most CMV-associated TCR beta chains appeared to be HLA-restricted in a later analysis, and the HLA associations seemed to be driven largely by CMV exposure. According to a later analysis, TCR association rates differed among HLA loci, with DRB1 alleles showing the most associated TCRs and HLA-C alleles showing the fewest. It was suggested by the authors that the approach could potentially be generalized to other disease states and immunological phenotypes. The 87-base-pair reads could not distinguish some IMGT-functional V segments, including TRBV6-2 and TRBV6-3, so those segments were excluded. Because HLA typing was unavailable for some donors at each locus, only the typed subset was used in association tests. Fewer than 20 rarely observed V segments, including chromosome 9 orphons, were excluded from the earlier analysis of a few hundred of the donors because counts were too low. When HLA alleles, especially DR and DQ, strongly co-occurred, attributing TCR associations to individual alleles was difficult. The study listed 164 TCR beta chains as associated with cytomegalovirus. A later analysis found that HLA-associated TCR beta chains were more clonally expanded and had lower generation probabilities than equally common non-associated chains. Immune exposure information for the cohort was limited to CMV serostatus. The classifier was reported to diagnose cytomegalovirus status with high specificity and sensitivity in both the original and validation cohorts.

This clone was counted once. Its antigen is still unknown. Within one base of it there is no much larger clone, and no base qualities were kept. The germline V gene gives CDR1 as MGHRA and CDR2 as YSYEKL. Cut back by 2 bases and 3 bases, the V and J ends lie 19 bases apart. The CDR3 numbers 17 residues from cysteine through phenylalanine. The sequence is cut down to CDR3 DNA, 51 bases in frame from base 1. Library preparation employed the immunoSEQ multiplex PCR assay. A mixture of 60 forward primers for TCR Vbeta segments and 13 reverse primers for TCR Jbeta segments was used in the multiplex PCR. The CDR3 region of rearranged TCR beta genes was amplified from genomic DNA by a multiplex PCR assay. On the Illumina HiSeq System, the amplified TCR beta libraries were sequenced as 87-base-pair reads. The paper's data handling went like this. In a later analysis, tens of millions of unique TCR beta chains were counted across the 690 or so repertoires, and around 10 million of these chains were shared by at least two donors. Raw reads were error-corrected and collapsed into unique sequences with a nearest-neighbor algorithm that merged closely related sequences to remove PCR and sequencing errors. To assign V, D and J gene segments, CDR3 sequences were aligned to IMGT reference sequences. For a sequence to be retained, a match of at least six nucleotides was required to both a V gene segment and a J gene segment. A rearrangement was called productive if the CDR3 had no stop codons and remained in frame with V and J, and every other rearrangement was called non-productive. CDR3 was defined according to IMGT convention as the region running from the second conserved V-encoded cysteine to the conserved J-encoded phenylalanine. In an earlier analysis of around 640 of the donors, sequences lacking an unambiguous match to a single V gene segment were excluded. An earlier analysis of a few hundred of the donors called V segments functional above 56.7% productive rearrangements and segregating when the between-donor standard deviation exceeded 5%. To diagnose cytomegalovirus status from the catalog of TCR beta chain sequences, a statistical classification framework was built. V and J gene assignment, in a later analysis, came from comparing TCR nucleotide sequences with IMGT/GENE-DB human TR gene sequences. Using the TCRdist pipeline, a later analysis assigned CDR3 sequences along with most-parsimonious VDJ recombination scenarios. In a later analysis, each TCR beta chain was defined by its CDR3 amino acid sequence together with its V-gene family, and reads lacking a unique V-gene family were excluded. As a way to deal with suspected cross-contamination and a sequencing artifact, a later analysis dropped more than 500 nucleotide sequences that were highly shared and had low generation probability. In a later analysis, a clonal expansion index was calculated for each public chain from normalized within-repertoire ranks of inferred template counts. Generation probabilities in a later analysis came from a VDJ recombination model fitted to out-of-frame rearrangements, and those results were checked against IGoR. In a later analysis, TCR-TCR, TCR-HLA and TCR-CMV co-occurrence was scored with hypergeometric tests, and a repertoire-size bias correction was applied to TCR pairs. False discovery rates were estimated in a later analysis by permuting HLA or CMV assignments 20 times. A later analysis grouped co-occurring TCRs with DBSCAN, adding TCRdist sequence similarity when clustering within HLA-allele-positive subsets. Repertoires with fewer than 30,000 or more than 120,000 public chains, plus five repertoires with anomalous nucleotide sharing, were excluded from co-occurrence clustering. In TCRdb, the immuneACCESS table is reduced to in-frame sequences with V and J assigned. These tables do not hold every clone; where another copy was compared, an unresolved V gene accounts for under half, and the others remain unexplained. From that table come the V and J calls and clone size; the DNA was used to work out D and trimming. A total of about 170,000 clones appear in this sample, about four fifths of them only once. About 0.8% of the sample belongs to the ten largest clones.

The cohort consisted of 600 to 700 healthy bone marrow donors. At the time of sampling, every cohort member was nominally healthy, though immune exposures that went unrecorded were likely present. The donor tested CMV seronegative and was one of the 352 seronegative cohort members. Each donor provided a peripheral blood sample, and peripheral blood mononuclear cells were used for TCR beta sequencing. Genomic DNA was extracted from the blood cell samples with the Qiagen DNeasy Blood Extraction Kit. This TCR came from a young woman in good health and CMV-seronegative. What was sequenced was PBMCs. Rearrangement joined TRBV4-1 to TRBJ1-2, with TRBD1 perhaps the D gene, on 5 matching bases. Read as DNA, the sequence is TGCGCCAGCAGCCAAAGTCGATCGTTCGAAGGGGACTATGGCTACACCTTC. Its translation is CASSQSRSFEGDYGYTF.